This is a list of T cell receptor beta chains from one sample in a study of blood T cell repertoires in COVID-19. Generated by immunoSEQ multiplex PCR, the TCRdb table keeps only in-frame clones and is missing some. Here the sample spans 240,000 or so clones, roughly four fifths being singletons. Sequences were obtained from peripheral blood. The source of these receptors is a woman older than 75 with COVID-19, enrolled during active disease. The CDR3 runs from the conserved cysteine through the conserved F or W. D genes are given only for firm matches. Clone size is stated in some rows and not others, as once, few, many or a class when expanded.

clone_size d_call j_call v_call cdr3_nt cdr3_aa
- TRBD1 TRBJ2-7 TRBV20-1 TGCAGTGCTAGGACAGGGACCGAGCAGTACTTC CSARTGTEQYF
once - TRBJ2-1 TRBV6-6 TGTGCCAGCAGCCAGGGGGTTTTTGCGGGACGCAATGAGCAGTTCTTC CASSQGVFAGRNEQFF
- TRBD2 TRBJ2-1 TRBV5-1 TGCGCCAGCAGCTTGGAGCCTAGCGGTTCCTACAATGAGCAGTTCTTC CASSLEPSGSYNEQFF
- TRBD1 TRBJ1-2 TRBV11-2 TGTGCCAGCAGCCCGGGACAGGGTGATGGCTACACCTTC CASSPGQGDGYTF
- - TRBJ1-1 TRBV18 TGTGCCAGCTCACCACCATCCAGGGCAAACACTGAAGCTTTCTTT CASSPPSRANTEAFF
- - TRBJ1-4 TRBV6-5 TGTGCCAGCGATCGGGGAAGAGGTGAAAAACTGTTTTTT CASDRGRGEKLFF
- TRBD1 TRBJ1-1 TRBV18 TGTGCCAGCTCACCGCCGGGAGGGGGCGTCACTGAAGCTTTCTTT CASSPPGGGVTEAFF
- - TRBJ2-7 TRBV10-3 TGTGCCAGTTCACGGCAGGAGGGGAACGAGCAGTACTTC CASSRQEGNEQYF
- - TRBJ2-1 TRBV7-3 TGTGCCAGCAGCCTCAACTCCAGGCCCTCCTACAATGAGCAGTTCTTC CASSLNSRPSYNEQFF
- - TRBJ2-5 TRBV28 TGTGCCAGCAGTACTACCACGGAGACCCAGTACTTC CASSTTTETQYF
- - TRBJ1-2 TRBV6-2/TRBV6-3 TGTGCCAGCAGTTACTCAGGGGGAGATGGCTACACCTTC CASSYSGGDGYTF
- TRBD1 TRBJ1-4 TRBV5-4 TGTGCCAGCAGCTTGGATACCGGGACAGGGGGCGCGAGGGTTGGTGAAAAACTGTTTTTT CASSLDTGTGGARVGEKLFF
- TRBD2 TRBJ2-5 TRBV20-1 TGCAGTGCTAGTTCCTGGGCTAGCGGGGGCCAAGAGACCCAGTACTTC CSASSWASGGQETQYF
- TRBD1 TRBJ2-2 TRBV5-4 TGTGCCAGCAGCCCCTGGACAGGGGCGACCGGGGAGCTGTTTTTT CASSPWTGATGELFF